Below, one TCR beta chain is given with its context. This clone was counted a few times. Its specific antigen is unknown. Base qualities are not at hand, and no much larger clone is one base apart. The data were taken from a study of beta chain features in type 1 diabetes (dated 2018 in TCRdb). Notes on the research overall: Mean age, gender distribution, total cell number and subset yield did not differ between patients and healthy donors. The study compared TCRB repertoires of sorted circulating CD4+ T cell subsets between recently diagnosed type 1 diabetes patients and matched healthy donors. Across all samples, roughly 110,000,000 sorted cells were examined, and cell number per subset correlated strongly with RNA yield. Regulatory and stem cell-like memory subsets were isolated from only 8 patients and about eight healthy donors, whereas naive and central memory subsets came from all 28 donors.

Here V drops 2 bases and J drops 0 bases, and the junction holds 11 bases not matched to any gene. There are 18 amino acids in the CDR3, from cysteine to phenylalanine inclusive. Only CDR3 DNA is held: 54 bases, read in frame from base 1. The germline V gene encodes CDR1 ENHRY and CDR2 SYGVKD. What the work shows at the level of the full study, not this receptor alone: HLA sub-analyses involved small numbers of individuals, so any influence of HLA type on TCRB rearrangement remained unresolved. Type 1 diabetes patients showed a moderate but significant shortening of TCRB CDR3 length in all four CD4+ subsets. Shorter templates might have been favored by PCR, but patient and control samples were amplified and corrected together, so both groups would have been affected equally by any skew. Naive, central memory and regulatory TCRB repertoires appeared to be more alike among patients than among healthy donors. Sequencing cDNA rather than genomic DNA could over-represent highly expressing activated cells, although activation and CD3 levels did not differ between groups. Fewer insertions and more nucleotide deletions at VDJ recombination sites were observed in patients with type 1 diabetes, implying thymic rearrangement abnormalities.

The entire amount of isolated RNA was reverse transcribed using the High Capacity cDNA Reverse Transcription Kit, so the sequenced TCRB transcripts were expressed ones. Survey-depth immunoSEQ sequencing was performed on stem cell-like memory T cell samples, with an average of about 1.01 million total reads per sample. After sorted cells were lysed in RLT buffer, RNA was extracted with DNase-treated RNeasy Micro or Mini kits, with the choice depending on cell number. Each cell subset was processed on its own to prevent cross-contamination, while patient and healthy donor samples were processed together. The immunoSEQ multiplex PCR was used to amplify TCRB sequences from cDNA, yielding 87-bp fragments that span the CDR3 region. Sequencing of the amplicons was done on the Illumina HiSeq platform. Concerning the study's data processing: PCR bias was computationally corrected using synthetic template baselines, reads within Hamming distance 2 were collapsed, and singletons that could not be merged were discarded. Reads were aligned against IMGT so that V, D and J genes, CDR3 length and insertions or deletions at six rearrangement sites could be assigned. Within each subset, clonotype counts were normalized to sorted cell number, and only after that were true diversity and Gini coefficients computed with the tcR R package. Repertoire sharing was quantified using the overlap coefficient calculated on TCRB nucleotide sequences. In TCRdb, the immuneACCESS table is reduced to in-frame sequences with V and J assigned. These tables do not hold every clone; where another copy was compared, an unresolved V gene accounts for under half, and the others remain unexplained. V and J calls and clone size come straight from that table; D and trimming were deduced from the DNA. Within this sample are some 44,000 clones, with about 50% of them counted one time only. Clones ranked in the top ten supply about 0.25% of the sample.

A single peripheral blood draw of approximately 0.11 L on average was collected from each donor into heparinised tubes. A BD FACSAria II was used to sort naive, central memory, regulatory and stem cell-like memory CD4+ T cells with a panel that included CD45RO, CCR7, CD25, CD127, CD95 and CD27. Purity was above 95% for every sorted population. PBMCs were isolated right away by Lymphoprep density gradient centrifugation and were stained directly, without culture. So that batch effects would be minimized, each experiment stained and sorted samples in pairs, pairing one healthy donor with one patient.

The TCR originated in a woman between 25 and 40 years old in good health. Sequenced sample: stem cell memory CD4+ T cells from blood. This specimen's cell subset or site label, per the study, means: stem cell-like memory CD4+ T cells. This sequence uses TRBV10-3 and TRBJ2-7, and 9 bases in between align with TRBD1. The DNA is TGTGCCATCAGTGAGGCCACCGTGGGACAGGGAACCTCCTACGAGCAGTACTTC. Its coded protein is CAISEATVGQGTSYEQYF.